This T cell receptor (beta chain) was captured in a study of T cells in Graves' hyperthyroidism and ophthalmopathy. Study-level results: Ophthalmopathy prediction by the model preceded onset by a median about 6 months. In the blood, most expanded thyroid clonotypes above 0.001 appeared as well.

The CDR3 runs to 14 residues. CDR1 and CDR2 from the germline V gene are MDHEN and SYDVKM. The V gene lost 3 bases and the J gene lost 3 bases, with 9 bases spanning the gap. With regard to this clonotype: Its antigen is unidentified.

The CDR3 regions of TCR beta were amplified from RNA transcripts. The TCR CDR3 was amplified in a first-round RT-PCR using the HTBI primer set. MiXCR, run by TCRdb on the multiplex PCR reads, gives a single entry per CDR3 protein. The sample consists of about 250,000 distinct CDR3 sequences, approximately 23% of them appearing once. The chain employs TRBV28 and TRBJ1-5; a weak D match, TRBD1 (6 bases). Material: blood. The clonotype was recovered from a middle-aged woman with Graves' ophthalmopathy. The DNA for the CDR3 is TGTGCCAGCAGTTTTTGGACAGCCAATCAGCCCCAGCATTTT. Translated: CASSFWTANQPQHF.